A selection of T cell receptor beta chains follows, all from one sample in a study of blood T cell repertoires in COVID-19. Sequencing used immunoSEQ multiplex PCR; TCRdb keeps in-frame clones, though not all of them. The data contain approximately 210,000 clones, around four fifths of them singletons. Sequences were obtained from peripheral blood. Every receptor here comes from a woman of 80 years or more with COVID-19, enrolled during active disease. Each CDR3 is given with its conserved first and last residue. Fields, in order: D gene, V gene, clone size, J gene, CDR3 DNA, CDR3 protein. The D gene is left open where the match is weak. The size entry is marked missing in some rows and otherwise reads once, few, many or a size class.

-,TRBV4-1,-,TRBJ1-2,TGCGCCAGCAGCCAAGATCTGAGCACTTCTAGGACCTTC,CASSQDLSTSRTF
TRBD2,TRBV29-1,few,TRBJ2-3,TGCAGCGTTGAAGGTGGACTAGCGGGGGGTGGGGATACGCAGTATTTT,CSVEGGLAGGGDTQYF
TRBD1,TRBV2,-,TRBJ1-3,TGTGCCAGCAGTGAAGCCGGGACAGACCATGTTATGGGAAACACCATATATTTT,CASSEAGTDHVMGNTIYF
TRBD1,TRBV28,-,TRBJ1-5,TGTGCCAGCAGCCGACAGGGAGGAGACAATCAGCCCCAGCATTTT,CASSRQGGDNQPQHF
TRBD1,TRBV3-1/TRBV3-2,-,TRBJ1-2,TGTGCCAGCAGCCGAACAGGGGGCAACTATGGCTACACCTTC,CASSRTGGNYGYTF
-,TRBV5-1,-,TRBJ1-3,TGCGCCAGCAGCTGGGGCGGCTCTGGAAACACCATATATTTT,CASSWGGSGNTIYF
TRBD1,TRBV28,-,TRBJ1-2,TGTGCCAGCGGACAGGTAAACTATGGCTACACCTTC,CASGQVNYGYTF
-,TRBV7-2,-,TRBJ2-7,TGTGCCAGCAGCTTGTTGGATAACAGGGTCGAGCAGTACTTC,CASSLLDNRVEQYF
TRBD1,TRBV10-3,once,TRBJ2-2,TGTGCCGTATCCCCGGACAGGGGAGGAACCGGGGAGCTGTTTTTT,CAVSPDRGGTGELFF
TRBD1,TRBV5-1,-,TRBJ2-2,TGCGCCAGCAGCCCGGGACAGTACACCGGGGAGCTGTTTTTT,CASSPGQYTGELFF
-,TRBV3-1/TRBV3-2,-,TRBJ2-1,TGTGCCAGCAGCCAAGGCGGGCAGGAGCAGTTCTTC,CASSQGGQEQFF
-,TRBV12-3/TRBV12-4,-,TRBJ2-7,TGTGCCAGCAAGCTCCGGGGAGCCTACGAGCAGTACTTC,CASKLRGAYEQYF
-,TRBV28,-,TRBJ1-5,TGTGCCAGCACCCAGGGTGGTGGGATAAATCAGCCCCAGCATTTT,CASTQGGGINQPQHF
-,TRBV7-2,-,TRBJ2-1,TGTGCCAGCAGCTTCGGCGCGGGTGAGCAGTTCTTC,CASSFGAGEQFF
TRBD1,TRBV30,-,TRBJ1-1,TGTGCCTGGGGACGGGGACAGCAAGCTTTCTTT,CAWGRGQQAFF
-,TRBV7-9,-,TRBJ2-1,TGTGCCAGCAGCTTATCGGGTTCCAATGAGCAGTTCTTC,CASSLSGSNEQFF
TRBD2,TRBV7-2,-,TRBJ2-1,TGTGCCAGCAGCTTTACTAGCGGGGGGAACAATGAGCAGTTCTTC,CASSFTSGGNNEQFF
-,TRBV18,once,TRBJ1-1,TGTGCCAGCTCACCTGATGGTGCCGGGACTGAAGCTTTCTTT,CASSPDGAGTEAFF
-,TRBV7-9,once,TRBJ2-1,TGTGCCAGCAGCACCCCGGGAGTAAATTTGGGGCAGTTCTTC,CASSTPGVNLGQFF
-,TRBV7-9,-,TRBJ1-2,TGTGCCAGCAGCCGACTCGAACAGGGTGACTATGGCTACACCTTC,CASSRLEQGDYGYTF
TRBD1,TRBV28,-,TRBJ2-7,TGTGCCAGCAGTCGGAGACAGGGCTCATACGAGCAGTACTTC,CASSRRQGSYEQYF
-,TRBV5-1,-,TRBJ1-4,TGCGCCAGCAGCTTGGTGGGGGGGAATGAAAAACTGTTTTTT,CASSLVGGNEKLFF
-,TRBV27,few,TRBJ1-6,TGTGCCAGCAGTTTATGGCAGACAATTAATTCACCCCTCCACTTT,CASSLWQTINSPLHF
TRBD1,TRBV27,-,TRBJ1-1,TGTGCCAGCAGTTTAACCGGGACAGGGGTTGAAGCTTTCTTT,CASSLTGTGVEAFF
TRBD1,TRBV4-1,-,TRBJ1-1,TGCGCCAGCAGCCCGGGACAGGGTTCCACTGAAGCTTTCTTT,CASSPGQGSTEAFF
-,TRBV28,-,TRBJ1-5,TGTGCCAGCATCATCGAGGGTCAGCCCCAGCATTTT,CASIIEGQPQHF
TRBD2,TRBV23-1,-,TRBJ2-2,TGCGCCAGCAGTCAGGGGAGAGGACGGGGGGCGAACACCGGGGAGCTGTTTTTT,CASSQGRGRGANTGELFF
TRBD1,TRBV3-1/TRBV3-2,-,TRBJ2-7,TGTGCCAGCAGCCAATTGGGACAGACCTCCTCCTACGAGCAGTACTTC,CASSQLGQTSSYEQYF
-,TRBV5-4,few,TRBJ2-2,TGTGCCAGCAGCTTGGGGGCGGGCCCCGGGGCCGGGGAGCTGTTTTTT,CASSLGAGPGAGELFF
-,TRBV7-9,-,TRBJ2-7,TGTGCCAGCAGCTTAGCGGGGGCTAGGGAGCAGTACTTC,CASSLAGAREQYF
-,TRBV20-1,-,TRBJ2-7,TGCAGTGCTGGGTTCCTAGCCGAGCAGTACTTC,CSAGFLAEQYF
TRBD2,TRBV11-2,-,TRBJ2-1,TGTGCCAGCAGCGCGGGACTAGCTTTAGAGCAGTTCTTC,CASSAGLALEQFF
TRBD1,TRBV5-1,-,TRBJ1-6,TGCGCCAGCAGCCAGCGGTTCGGGACAGGGGATTCACCCCTCCACTTT,CASSQRFGTGDSPLHF
TRBD2,TRBV3-1/TRBV3-2,-,TRBJ2-3,TGTGCCAGCAGCCTCCGGACTAGCGGGGGTCTAGATACGCAGTATTTT,CASSLRTSGGLDTQYF
TRBD2,TRBV5-1,-,TRBJ2-3,TGCGCCAGCACAGCGGGGGGTCCAACAGATACGCAGTATTTT,CASTAGGPTDTQYF
TRBD2,TRBV6-6,few,TRBJ2-7,TGTGCCAGCAGAATCACTAGCGGGGGTATCTACGAGCAGTACTTC,CASRITSGGIYEQYF
TRBD1,TRBV6-8,-,TRBJ1-2,TGTGCCAGCACCAGGGGGACAGGTGGTGGCTACACCTTC,CASTRGTGGGYTF